This TCR beta chain appears in the sequencing data of a study of shared clonotypes between healthy human individuals. About the study: Every donor yielded three CD4 naive, three CD4 memory, two CD8 naive and one CD8 memory plate. Study results and limitations: Among the subsets, naive ones generally showed larger estimated richness than memory ones. Sequencing depth was expected to affect clonotype sharing among donors.

When replicate PCRs were run on sorted subsets, they used about 220 ng DNA, about 30,000 T cell genomes. Here immunoSEQ multiplex PCR was the method, and the copy in TCRdb shows in-frame clones only, minus some. This table has about 2.1 million clones, roughly 95% appearing once. The germline V gene has CDR1 SGDLS and CDR2 YYNGEE. The CDR3 spans 17 residues. V shed 2 bases, J shed 2 bases, and the junction held 11 bases outside the gene matches. Points on this clone: The antigen remains undetermined.

CD45RO-negative cells were positively selected for CCR7, leaving out terminally differentiated effector memory CD45RA+ cells. The rearrangement joins TRBV9 to TRBJ1-2; 8 nucleotides align to TRBD1. Specimen: naive CD8+ T cells from PBMCs. The source of this sequence is a man in his late teens or twenties in good health. Some clones in this sample may be carry-over from other donors' samples. DNA of the CDR3: TGTGCCAGCAGCGTGCTTTCCGGCCAGGGGGCAAACTATGGCTACACCTTC. This encodes CASSVLSGQGANYGYTF.